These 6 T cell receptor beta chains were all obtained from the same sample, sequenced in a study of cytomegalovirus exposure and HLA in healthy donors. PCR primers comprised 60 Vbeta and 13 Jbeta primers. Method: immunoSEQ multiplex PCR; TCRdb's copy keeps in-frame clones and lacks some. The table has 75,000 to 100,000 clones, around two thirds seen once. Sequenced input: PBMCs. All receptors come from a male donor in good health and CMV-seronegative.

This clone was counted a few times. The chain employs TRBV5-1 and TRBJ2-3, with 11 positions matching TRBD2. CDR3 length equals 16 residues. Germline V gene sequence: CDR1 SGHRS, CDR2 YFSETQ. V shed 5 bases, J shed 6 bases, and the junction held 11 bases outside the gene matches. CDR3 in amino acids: CASSSKLAGVRDTQYF. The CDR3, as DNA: TGCGCCAGCAGTAGCAAACTAGCGGGAGTCCGGGATACGCAGTATTTT. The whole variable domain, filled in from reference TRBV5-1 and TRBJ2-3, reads KAGVTQTPRYLIKTRGQQVTLSCSPISGHRSVSWYQQTPGQGLQFLFEYFSETQRNKGNFPGRFSGRQFSNSRSEMNVSTLELGDSALYLCASSSKLAGVRDTQYFGPGTRLTVL.

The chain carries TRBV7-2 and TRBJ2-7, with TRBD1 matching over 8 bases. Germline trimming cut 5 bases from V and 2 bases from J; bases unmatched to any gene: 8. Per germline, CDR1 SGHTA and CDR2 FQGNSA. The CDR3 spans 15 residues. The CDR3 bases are TGTGCCAGCAGCAAACCTGGACAGGGTCCCTACGAGCAGTACTTC. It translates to CASSKPGQGPYEQYF.

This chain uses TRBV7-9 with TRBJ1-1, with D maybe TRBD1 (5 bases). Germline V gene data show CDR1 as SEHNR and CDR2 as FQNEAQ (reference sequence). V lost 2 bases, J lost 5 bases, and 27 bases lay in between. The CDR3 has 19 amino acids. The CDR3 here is CASSLPLTGGDSVRTEAFF. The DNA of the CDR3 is TGTGCCAGCAGCTTACCACTCACCGGGGGGGACTCGGTTAGGACTGAAGCTTTCTTT.

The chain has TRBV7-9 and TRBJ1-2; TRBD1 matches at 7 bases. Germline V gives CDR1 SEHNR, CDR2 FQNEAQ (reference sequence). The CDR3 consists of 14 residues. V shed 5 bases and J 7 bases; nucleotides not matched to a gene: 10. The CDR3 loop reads CASSLLDRKGGYTF. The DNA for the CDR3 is TGTGCCAGCAGCCTCCTGGACAGGAAGGGTGGCTACACCTTC.

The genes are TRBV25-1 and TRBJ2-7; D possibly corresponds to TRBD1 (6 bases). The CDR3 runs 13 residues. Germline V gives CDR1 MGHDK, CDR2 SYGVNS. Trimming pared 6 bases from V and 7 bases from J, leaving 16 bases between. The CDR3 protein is CASRGAKLGEQYF. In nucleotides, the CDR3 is TGTGCCAGCAGGGGGGCCAAGCTCGGGGAGCAGTACTTC.

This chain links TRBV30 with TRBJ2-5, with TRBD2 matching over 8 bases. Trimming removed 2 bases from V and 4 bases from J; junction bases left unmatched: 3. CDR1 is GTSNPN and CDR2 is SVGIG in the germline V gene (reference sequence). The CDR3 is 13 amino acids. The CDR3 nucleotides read TGTGCCTGGAGTAGCGGGAGATTAGAGACCCAGTACTTC. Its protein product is CAWSSGRLETQYF.